Listed below are T cell receptor beta chains from one sample, sequenced in a study of T cell changes during pregnancy in multiple sclerosis. Data came from immunoSEQ multiplex PCR; TCRdb stores just in-frame clones and leaves some out. The sample lists around 95,000 clones, about 90% occurring once. The sample consisted of peripheral blood, taken after pregnancy. The receptors originated from a female donor with multiple sclerosis, enrolled in a pregnancy study. Both conserved end residues are part of each CDR3. The D gene is left open where the match is weak. A clone size is listed for some rows: how often the clone was seen (once, few, many), or a class if it is expanded.

V gene: TRBV9; D gene: TRBD2; clone size: -; J gene: TRBJ2-7; CDR3 protein: CASSVTSGTSYEQYF; CDR3 DNA: TGTGCCAGCAGCGTAACTAGCGGGACCTCCTACGAGCAGTACTTC
V gene: TRBV7-9; D gene: TRBD1; clone size: -; J gene: TRBJ2-6; CDR3 protein: CANPTTGAASAGANVLTF; CDR3 DNA: TGTGCCAACCCCACGACAGGGGCGGCCTCCGCTGGGGCCAACGTCCTGACTTTC
V gene: TRBV7-9; D gene: -; clone size: once; J gene: TRBJ1-1; CDR3 protein: CASSRTDTEAFF; CDR3 DNA: TGTGCCAGCAGCCGTACGGACACTGAAGCTTTCTTT
V gene: TRBV5-6; D gene: -; clone size: -; J gene: TRBJ2-3; CDR3 protein: CASSLFSGSTDTQYF; CDR3 DNA: TGTGCCAGCAGCTTGTTCTCAGGGAGCACAGATACGCAGTATTTT
V gene: TRBV28; D gene: -; clone size: -; J gene: TRBJ2-1; CDR3 protein: CASSHQLWRERDNEQFF; CDR3 DNA: TGTGCCAGCAGCCATCAATTGTGGCGGGAAAGGGACAATGAGCAGTTCTTC
V gene: TRBV6-5; D gene: TRBD1; clone size: once; J gene: TRBJ2-7; CDR3 protein: CASSPPGQGPYEQYF; CDR3 DNA: TGTGCCAGCAGCCCTCCGGGACAGGGGCCCTACGAGCAGTACTTC
V gene: TRBV5-4; D gene: -; clone size: -; J gene: TRBJ2-5; CDR3 protein: CASSLEGVRAQETQYF; CDR3 DNA: TGTGCCAGCAGCTTGGAAGGTGTCAGGGCTCAAGAGACCCAGTACTTC
V gene: TRBV19; D gene: -; clone size: -; J gene: TRBJ1-5; CDR3 protein: CASSSGREAQPQHF; CDR3 DNA: TGTGCCAGTAGTTCCGGCAGGGAGGCACAGCCCCAGCATTTT
V gene: TRBV19; D gene: -; clone size: -; J gene: TRBJ2-1; CDR3 protein: CASSIRDNEQFF; CDR3 DNA: TGTGCCAGTAGTATCAGGGACAATGAGCAGTTCTTC
V gene: TRBV18; D gene: TRBD1; clone size: few; J gene: TRBJ2-7; CDR3 protein: CASSTDRGYEQYF; CDR3 DNA: TGTGCCAGCTCAACGGACAGGGGCTACGAGCAGTACTTC
V gene: TRBV28; D gene: -; clone size: -; J gene: TRBJ2-2; CDR3 protein: CASTPAAANTGELFF; CDR3 DNA: TGTGCCAGCACCCCGGCGGCCGCGAACACCGGGGAGCTGTTTTTT
V gene: TRBV6-5; D gene: -; clone size: -; J gene: TRBJ1-2; CDR3 protein: CASSFQESYGYTF; CDR3 DNA: TGTGCCAGCAGTTTTCAGGAATCCTATGGCTACACCTTC
V gene: TRBV6-5; D gene: TRBD1; clone size: -; J gene: TRBJ2-7; CDR3 protein: CASRGTGGTYEQYF; CDR3 DNA: TGTGCCAGCAGGGGGACAGGGGGAACCTACGAGCAGTACTTC
V gene: TRBV5-5; D gene: -; clone size: -; J gene: TRBJ1-3; CDR3 protein: CASRMADSGNTIYF; CDR3 DNA: TGTGCCAGCAGGATGGCAGATTCTGGAAACACCATATATTTT
V gene: TRBV7-9; D gene: -; clone size: -; J gene: TRBJ2-7; CDR3 protein: CASSSISGWSDEQYF; CDR3 DNA: TGTGCCAGCAGCTCTATCTCGGGGTGGAGTGACGAGCAGTACTTC
V gene: TRBV5-1; D gene: TRBD1; clone size: -; J gene: TRBJ1-1; CDR3 protein: CASSPRTGKDTEAFF; CDR3 DNA: TGCGCCAGCAGCCCCCGGACAGGGAAGGACACTGAAGCTTTCTTT
V gene: TRBV7-3; D gene: -; clone size: -; J gene: TRBJ2-3; CDR3 protein: CASSLAGFTDTQYF; CDR3 DNA: TGTGCCAGCAGCTTAGCAGGGTTTACGGATACGCAGTATTTT
V gene: TRBV29-1; D gene: -; clone size: -; J gene: TRBJ1-3; CDR3 protein: CSVEKGGKPGNTIYF; CDR3 DNA: TGCAGCGTTGAAAAGGGAGGGAAGCCTGGAAACACCATATATTTT
V gene: TRBV7-9; D gene: TRBD1; clone size: -; J gene: TRBJ1-1; CDR3 protein: CASSYGTANTEAFF; CDR3 DNA: TGTGCCAGCAGCTACGGGACAGCGAACACTGAAGCTTTCTTT
V gene: TRBV6-1; D gene: TRBD2; clone size: many; J gene: TRBJ2-3; CDR3 protein: CASSGLAGGPDTQYF; CDR3 DNA: TGTGCCAGCAGTGGACTAGCGGGGGGGCCAGATACGCAGTATTTT
V gene: TRBV6-1; D gene: -; clone size: -; J gene: TRBJ1-5; CDR3 protein: CASSRNRDQPQHF; CDR3 DNA: TGTGCCAGCAGCCGAAACAGAGATCAGCCCCAGCATTTT
V gene: TRBV7-2; D gene: -; clone size: few; J gene: TRBJ1-5; CDR3 protein: CASSSWGTPPQHF; CDR3 DNA: TGTGCCAGCAGCTCCTGGGGCACACCTCCCCAGCATTTT
V gene: TRBV6-5; D gene: TRBD1; clone size: -; J gene: TRBJ1-6; CDR3 protein: CASSYSRQGYNSPLHF; CDR3 DNA: TGTGCCAGCAGTTACTCGAGACAGGGCTATAATTCACCCCTCCACTTT
V gene: TRBV10-3; D gene: -; clone size: -; J gene: TRBJ1-1; CDR3 protein: CAISEWTDLNTEAFF; CDR3 DNA: TGTGCCATCAGTGAATGGACAGACCTTAACACTGAAGCTTTCTTT
V gene: TRBV7-2; D gene: TRBD2; clone size: -; J gene: TRBJ2-3; CDR3 protein: CASLRGGEGMDTQYF; CDR3 DNA: TGTGCCAGCTTGCGCGGGGGGGAGGGGATGGATACGCAGTATTTT
V gene: TRBV28; D gene: -; clone size: once; J gene: TRBJ1-5; CDR3 protein: CASSPGQREIQPQHF; CDR3 DNA: TGTGCCAGCAGCCCGGGACAACGTGAAATTCAGCCCCAGCATTTT
V gene: TRBV11-2; D gene: -; clone size: -; J gene: TRBJ2-7; CDR3 protein: CASRGTSDGYEQYF; CDR3 DNA: TGTGCCAGCAGGGGGACATCGGACGGCTACGAGCAGTACTTC
V gene: TRBV9; D gene: TRBD2; clone size: -; J gene: TRBJ2-5; CDR3 protein: CASSAGPSGTGTQYF; CDR3 DNA: TGTGCCAGCAGCGCCGGCCCTAGCGGGACGGGGACCCAGTACTTC
V gene: TRBV4-3; D gene: TRBD1; clone size: -; J gene: TRBJ1-1; CDR3 protein: CASSQEGTGLNTEAFF; CDR3 DNA: TGCGCCAGCAGCCAAGAGGGGACAGGGTTGAACACTGAAGCTTTCTTT
V gene: TRBV9; D gene: TRBD2; clone size: -; J gene: TRBJ2-2; CDR3 protein: CASSPFWGGLAAGELFF; CDR3 DNA: TGTGCCAGCAGCCCGTTCTGGGGGGGACTAGCGGCCGGGGAGCTGTTTTTT
V gene: TRBV2; D gene: -; clone size: -; J gene: TRBJ2-4; CDR3 protein: CASVQQMLAKNIQYF; CDR3 DNA: TGTGCCAGCGTACAACAGATGCTAGCCAAAAACATTCAGTACTTC
V gene: TRBV30; D gene: -; clone size: -; J gene: TRBJ1-1; CDR3 protein: CAWSVGITGHEAFF; CDR3 DNA: TGTGCCTGGAGTGTTGGGATAACTGGACATGAAGCTTTCTTT
V gene: TRBV4-2; D gene: TRBD1; clone size: -; J gene: TRBJ1-3; CDR3 protein: CASSQTGDTGNTIYF; CDR3 DNA: TGTGCCAGCAGCCAAACAGGGGATACTGGAAACACCATATATTTT
V gene: TRBV30; D gene: -; clone size: -; J gene: TRBJ2-1; CDR3 protein: CAWSWRNEQFF; CDR3 DNA: TGTGCCTGGAGTTGGCGGAATGAGCAGTTCTTC
V gene: TRBV28; D gene: -; clone size: -; J gene: TRBJ1-2; CDR3 protein: CASSLSGRLGIYGYTF; CDR3 DNA: TGTGCCAGCAGTTTATCTGGCAGACTCGGAATCTATGGCTACACCTTC
V gene: TRBV5-1; D gene: TRBD2; clone size: -; J gene: TRBJ2-3; CDR3 protein: CASSPGTSGTDTQYF; CDR3 DNA: TGCGCCAGCAGCCCCGGGACTAGCGGCACAGATACGCAGTATTTT
V gene: TRBV6-1; D gene: -; clone size: -; J gene: TRBJ2-6; CDR3 protein: CASVKGEAGANVLTF; CDR3 DNA: TGTGCCAGCGTAAAAGGGGAGGCTGGGGCCAACGTCCTGACTTTC
V gene: TRBV6-6; D gene: -; clone size: -; J gene: TRBJ1-5; CDR3 protein: CASSYSDGTSNQPQHF; CDR3 DNA: TGTGCCAGCAGTTACTCCGACGGGACAAGCAATCAGCCCCAGCATTTT
V gene: TRBV28; D gene: TRBD2; clone size: -; J gene: TRBJ2-4; CDR3 protein: CASSFGAGRGIAKNIQYF; CDR3 DNA: TGTGCCAGCAGTTTCGGAGCGGGACGGGGAATAGCCAAAAACATTCAGTACTTC
V gene: TRBV5-1; D gene: TRBD2; clone size: once; J gene: TRBJ2-7; CDR3 protein: CASSSGLVPYEQYF; CDR3 DNA: TGCGCCAGCAGTTCTGGACTAGTGCCCTACGAGCAGTACTTC
V gene: TRBV5-4; D gene: TRBD2; clone size: -; J gene: TRBJ2-1; CDR3 protein: CASSLNLAGGEQFF; CDR3 DNA: TGTGCCAGCAGCTTAAATCTAGCGGGAGGCGAGCAGTTCTTC
V gene: TRBV5-4; D gene: -; clone size: -; J gene: TRBJ1-1; CDR3 protein: CASSLEILSGDRTEAFF; CDR3 DNA: TGTGCCAGCAGCTTGGAAATTCTGTCGGGGGATCGGACTGAAGCTTTCTTT